The 16 T cell receptor beta chains listed next were all sequenced from one sample in a study of cytomegalovirus exposure and HLA in healthy donors. The PCR used 60 Vbeta and 13 Jbeta primers. Sequencing used immunoSEQ multiplex PCR; TCRdb keeps in-frame clones, though not all of them. The sample holds 65,000 to 85,000 clones, 65% to 80% seen once. Sequenced material: PBMCs. The receptors shown here come from a male donor in good health and CMV-seropositive.

The J gene is TRBJ2-3, the V gene TRBV19; no firm D call. The V end was cut by 3 bases, the J end by 0 bases, with 10 bases between. This CDR3 has 15 amino acids. Germline CDR1 and CDR2: LNHDA and SQIVND (reference sequence). CDR3 protein: CASSILDSSTDTQYF. CDR3 coding DNA: TGTGCCAGTAGTATCCTAGATTCTAGCACAGATACGCAGTATTTT. Combining the CDR3 with reference TRBV19 and TRBJ2-3 gives the whole variable domain DGGITQSPKYLFRKEGQNVTLSCEQNLNHDAMYWYRQDPGQGLRLIYYSQIVNDFQKGDIAEGYSVSREKKESFPLTVTSAQKNPTAFYLCASSILDSSTDTQYFGPGTRLTVL.

This chain connects TRBV5-6 to TRBJ2-1; D perhaps matches TRBD1 (6 bases). In germline, CDR1 is SGHDT, CDR2 YYEEEE. Trimming pared 5 bases from V and 10 bases from J, leaving 13 bases between. This CDR3 comprises 12 residues. Here the CDR3 DNA reads TGTGCCAGCAGTCCGGACAGCCGGGAGCAGTTCTTC. This translates into CASSPDSREQFF.

V usage is TRBV28 and J usage is TRBJ2-3; 8 bases line up with TRBD1. The germline V gene has CDR1 MDHEN and CDR2 SYDVKM. The CDR3 runs to 16 residues. Germline trimming cut 7 bases from V and 6 bases from J; bases unmatched to any gene: 15. CDR3 DNA: TGTGCCAGCAAGGGGATAAAGGACAGGGTGCGGGATACGCAGTATTTT. It specifies CASKGIKDRVRDTQYF.

This clone was picked up a small number of times. This sequence joins TRBV6-1 and TRBJ1-2, with 8 bases lining up with TRBD1. The CDR3 sequence is 17 residues long. Germline loops: CDR1 MNHNS, CDR2 SASEGT. Trimming removed 3 bases from V and 0 bases from J; junction bases left unmatched: 9. In DNA, the CDR3 is TGTGCCAGCAGTGACCAAGGACAGGGCCCATCTAACTATGGCTACACCTTC. Translating gives CASSDQGQGPSNYGYTF.

The chain links TRBV5-6 to TRBJ2-1; TRBD2 matches at 8 bases. V gave up 4 bases and J gave up 8 bases; unmatched junction bases: 8. The length of the CDR3 is 14 residues. Germline V gives CDR1 SGHDT, CDR2 YYEEEE. CDR3 DNA: TGTGCCAGCAGCACTTTCAGCGGGAGCTATGAGCAGTTCTTC. Encoded protein: CASSTFSGSYEQFF.

The chain joins TRBV5-1 to TRBJ2-5; 8 bases line up with TRBD2. CDR1 is SGHRS and CDR2 is YFSETQ in the germline V gene. J lost 9 bases, V lost 0 bases, and 16 bases had no gene match. This CDR3 has 17 amino acids. The CDR3 loop is CASSLALADPTAESQYF. CDR3 DNA sequence: TGCGCCAGCAGCTTGGCACTAGCGGACCCCACCGCTGAGTCCCAGTACTTC.

The rearrangement links TRBV29-1 to TRBJ2-2; TRBD1 matches 10 bases. The V gene's germline CDR1 is SQVTM and CDR2 ANQGSEA. V dropped 4 bases and J dropped 3; count of bases not matched to a gene: 11. The CDR3 has 17 amino acids. The CDR3 sequence: CSVVKGGQGRHTGELFF. CDR3 nucleotide sequence: TGCAGCGTTGTGAAAGGGGGACAGGGGCGCCACACCGGGGAGCTGTTTTTT.

This clone has a handful of counts. This chain links TRBV5-1 with TRBJ2-5, with 7 bases lining up with TRBD1. This CDR3 has 13 residues. Germline assignment: CDR1 SGHRS and CDR2 YFSETQ. Trimming at V came to 2 bases and at J to 3 bases, leaving 1 base not matched to a gene. CDR3 loop: CASSFTGEETQYF. The CDR3 bases are TGCGCCAGCAGCTTCACAGGGGAAGAGACCCAGTACTTC. Looking up the rest from reference TRBV5-1 and TRBJ2-5 gives the full variable domain: KAGVTQTPRYLIKTRGQQVTLSCSPISGHRSVSWYQQTPGQGLQFLFEYFSETQRNKGNFPGRFSGRQFSNSRSEMNVSTLELGDSALYLCASSFTGEETQYFGPGTRLLVL.

This chain connects TRBV14 to TRBJ2-1; D remains ambiguous. Germline V gene sequence: CDR1 SGHDN, CDR2 FVKESK. The germline V and J ends were trimmed by 1 base and 3 bases, with 4 bases remaining between them. The CDR3 has 13 amino acids. The CDR3 loop is CASSQVRYNEQFF. The CDR3 DNA is TGTGCCAGCAGCCAAGTGCGCTACAATGAGCAGTTCTTC.

J is TRBJ2-7 and V is TRBV7-8, with 8 bases aligning to TRBD2. Germline-derived CDR1 and CDR2 are SGHVS and FQNEAQ. Trimming at V came to 5 bases and at J to 2 bases, leaving 8 bases not matched to a gene. The CDR3 loop spans 15 amino acids. CDR3 DNA sequence: TGTGCCAGCAGCCCGTCCCCGGGACTAGCCTACGAGCAGTACTTC. Translation: CASSPSPGLAYEQYF. Based on the CDR3 plus reference TRBV7-8 and TRBJ2-7, the full variable domain is GAGVSQSPRYKVAKRGQDVALRCDPISGHVSLFWYQQALGQGPEFLTYFQNEAQLDKSGLPSDRFFAERPEGSVSTLKIQRTQQEDSAVYLCASSPSPGLAYEQYFGPGTRLTVT.

In this sample, this clone turned up a few times. This chain uses TRBV28 with TRBJ2-3; the match to TRBD1 covers 10 bases. The junction had 12 bases not matched to a gene; V was cut back by 6 bases and J by 3 bases. Germline V CDR1 and CDR2: MDHEN, SYDVKM. CDR3 length: 17 amino acids. The CDR3 loop reads CASRSGTGVEETDTQYF. The DNA for the CDR3 is TGTGCCAGCAGGTCCGGGACAGGGGTGGAAGAAACAGATACGCAGTATTTT.

This chain links TRBV4-2 with TRBJ2-7; D is uncertain. Trimming removed 1 base from V and 2 bases from J, with 9 bases in between. CDR1 and CDR2 (germline): LGHNA, YNFKEQ. There are 14 residues in the CDR3. The CDR3 coding sequence is TGTGCCAGCAGCCAAGGGGCCGCAGCCTACGAGCAGTACTTC. Its protein is CASSQGAAAYEQYF.

This clone showed up just a few times. The chain combines TRBV4-2 with TRBJ1-2; 7 nucleotides align to TRBD1. Germline CDR1 is LGHNA and CDR2 is YNFKEQ. The CDR3 has 15 amino acids. V was pared by 4 bases and J by 8 bases, with 13 bases of the junction left unmatched. CDR3 bases: TGTGCCAGCAGCCGCCCGGGACAGCCCCTGGAGGGCTACACCTTC. Its protein is CASSRPGQPLEGYTF.

The rearrangement uses TRBV13 and TRBJ2-7; 9 nucleotides align to TRBD1. Germline values: CDR1 PRHDT, CDR2 FYEKMQ (reference sequence). The V and J ends lost 4 bases and 0 bases, in that order; junction bases with no gene match: 10. CDR3 length: 17 amino acids. In DNA form, the CDR3 reads TGTGCCAGCAGCTCCGGGACAGGGTACCCCCACTCCTACGAGCAGTACTTC. This translates into CASSSGTGYPHSYEQYF.

The chain links TRBV9 to TRBJ2-3; D is possibly TRBD1 (6 bases). This CDR3 has 15 residues. The germline V gene encodes CDR1 SGDLS and CDR2 YYNGEE. The germline V and J ends were trimmed by 4 bases and 1 base, with 13 bases remaining between them. CDR3 region: CASSKRTAGTDTQYF. CDR3 nucleotides: TGTGCCAGCAGCAAACGGACAGCGGGCACAGATACGCAGTATTTT.

The genes are TRBV25-1 and TRBJ1-6, with 10 nucleotides matching TRBD1. Losses at the gene ends were 3 bases for V and 9 bases for J; bases not matched to a gene: 5. The CDR3 sequence is 15 residues long. Germline CDR1 MGHDK, CDR2 SYGVNS. The CDR3 coding sequence is TGTGCCAGCAGTGAGGAGGGACAGGGGATTTCACCCCTCCACTTT. Amino acid sequence: CASSEEGQGISPLHF.